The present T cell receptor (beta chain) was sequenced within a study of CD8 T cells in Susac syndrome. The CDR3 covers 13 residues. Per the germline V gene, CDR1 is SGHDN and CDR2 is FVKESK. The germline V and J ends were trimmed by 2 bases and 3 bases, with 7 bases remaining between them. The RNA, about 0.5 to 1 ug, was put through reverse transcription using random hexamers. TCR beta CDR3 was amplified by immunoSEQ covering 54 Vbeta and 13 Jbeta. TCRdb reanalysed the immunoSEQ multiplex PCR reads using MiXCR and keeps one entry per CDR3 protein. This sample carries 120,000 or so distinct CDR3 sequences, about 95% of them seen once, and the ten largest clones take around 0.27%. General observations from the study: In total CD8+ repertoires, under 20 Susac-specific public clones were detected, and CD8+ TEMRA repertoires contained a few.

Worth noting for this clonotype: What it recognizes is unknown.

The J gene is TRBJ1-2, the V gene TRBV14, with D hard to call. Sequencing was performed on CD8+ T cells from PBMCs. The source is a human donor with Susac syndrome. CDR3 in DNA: TGTGCCAGCAGCCAAAGTCCTTACTATGGCTACACCTTC. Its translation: CASSQSPYYGYTF. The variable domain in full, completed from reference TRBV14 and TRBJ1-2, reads EAGVTQFPSHSVIEKGQTVTLRCDPISGHDNLYWYRRVMGKEIKFLLHFVKESKQDESGMPNNRFLAERTGGTYSTLKVQPAELEDSGVYFCASSQSPYYGYTFGSGTRLTVV.